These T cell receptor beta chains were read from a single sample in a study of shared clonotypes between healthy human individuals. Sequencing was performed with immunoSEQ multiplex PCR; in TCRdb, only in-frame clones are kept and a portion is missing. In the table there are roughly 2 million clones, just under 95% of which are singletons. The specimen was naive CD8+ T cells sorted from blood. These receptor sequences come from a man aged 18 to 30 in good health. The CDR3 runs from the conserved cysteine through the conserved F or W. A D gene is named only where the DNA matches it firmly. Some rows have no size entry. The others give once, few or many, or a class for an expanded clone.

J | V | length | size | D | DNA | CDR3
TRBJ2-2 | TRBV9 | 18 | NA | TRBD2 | TGTGCCAGCAGCCTCGGGACTAGCGGGACCTGGGACACCGGGGAGCTGTTTTTT | CASSLGTSGTWDTGELFF
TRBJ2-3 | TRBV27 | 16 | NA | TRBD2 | TGTGCCAGCACGACTAGCGGGGGGGCCCGGGAAGATACGCAGTATTTT | CASTTSGGAREDTQYF
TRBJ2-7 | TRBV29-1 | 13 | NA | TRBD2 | TGCAGCGTTGAGCTAGCGGAGGCCTACGAGCAGTACTTC | CSVELAEAYEQYF
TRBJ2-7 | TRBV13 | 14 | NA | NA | TGTGCCAGCAGCTTAGAGGGGTCTCCTGCCGAGCAGTACTTC | CASSLEGSPAEQYF
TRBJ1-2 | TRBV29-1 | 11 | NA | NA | TGCAGCGTCAACACAGGAGAAGGCTACACCTTC | CSVNTGEGYTF
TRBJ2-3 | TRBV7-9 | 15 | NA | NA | TGTGCCAGCAGAGAAAGTTGGGCCCTGGAGGGTACGCAGTATTTT | CASRESWALEGTQYF
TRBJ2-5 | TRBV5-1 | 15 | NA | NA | TGCGCCAGCAGGGAAGAAGGGGGTTACCAAGAGACCCAGTACTTC | CASREEGGYQETQYF
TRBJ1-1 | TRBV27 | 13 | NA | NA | TGTGCCAGCAGTCCACATGGGGGAACTGAAGCTTTCTTT | CASSPHGGTEAFF
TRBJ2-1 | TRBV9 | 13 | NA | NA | TGTGCCAGCAGCGTAGGGGGGCTCAATGAGCAGTTCTTC | CASSVGGLNEQFF
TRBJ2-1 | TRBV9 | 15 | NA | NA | TGTGCCAGCAGCCAGGGGAGCGGGACCTACAATGAGCAGTTCTTC | CASSQGSGTYNEQFF
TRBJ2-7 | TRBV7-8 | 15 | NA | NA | TGTGCCAGCAGCTTCAGCGGGCAGAACCCCTACGAGCAGTACTTC | CASSFSGQNPYEQYF
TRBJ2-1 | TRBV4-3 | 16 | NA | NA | TGCGCCAGCAGCCAAGCATCCGAGGGGCGGGGCAATGAGCAGTTCTTC | CASSQASEGRGNEQFF
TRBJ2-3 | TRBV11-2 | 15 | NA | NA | TGTGCCAGCAGCTTTACTAGGGGAATCACAGATACGCAGTATTTT | CASSFTRGITDTQYF
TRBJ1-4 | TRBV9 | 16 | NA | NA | TGTGCCAGCAGCGTTGGCGGTGGGAGCGGTAATGAAAAACTGTTTTTT | CASSVGGGSGNEKLFF
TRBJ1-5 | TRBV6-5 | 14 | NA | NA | TGTGCCAGCAGTCTAGGACCGAGCAATCAGCCCCAGCATTTT | CASSLGPSNQPQHF
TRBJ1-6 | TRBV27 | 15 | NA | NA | TGTGCCAGCAGGTTGACAGTAGCGGGGAATTCACCCCTCCACTTT | CASRLTVAGNSPLHF
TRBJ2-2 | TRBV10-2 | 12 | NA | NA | TGCGCCAGCAGCACGGACCCCGGGGAGCTGTTTTTT | CASSTDPGELFF
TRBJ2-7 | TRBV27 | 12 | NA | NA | TGTGCCAGCAGTTTATCGGGGTCCGAGCAGTACTTC | CASSLSGSEQYF
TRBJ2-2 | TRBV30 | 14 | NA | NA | TGTGCCTGGAGTGACCCGGCCCTCACCGGGGAGCTGTTTTTT | CAWSDPALTGELFF
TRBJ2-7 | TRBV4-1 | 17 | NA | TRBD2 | TGCGCCAGCAGCCAAGAACCTAGCGGGGTTAGCTCCTACGAGCAGTACTTC | CASSQEPSGVSSYEQYF
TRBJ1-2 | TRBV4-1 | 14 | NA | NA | TGCGCCAGCAGCCAAGGGTCAGGGCCATATGGCTACACCTTC | CASSQGSGPYGYTF
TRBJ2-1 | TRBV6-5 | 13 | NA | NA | TGTGCCAGCAGTTACAGGGGCCTAAATGAGCAGTTCTTC | CASSYRGLNEQFF
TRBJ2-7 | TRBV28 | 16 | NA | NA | TGTGCCAGCAGTTTACCTTCCGGAGGGGTCTCCTACGAGCAGTACTTC | CASSLPSGGVSYEQYF
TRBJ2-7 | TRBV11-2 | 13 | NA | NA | TGTGCCAGCAGCACCGCAAGGGACTACGAGCAGTACTTC | CASSTARDYEQYF
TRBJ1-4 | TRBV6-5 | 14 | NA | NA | TGTGCCAGCAGTCAGACTGGTTTAAATGAAAAACTGTTTTTT | CASSQTGLNEKLFF
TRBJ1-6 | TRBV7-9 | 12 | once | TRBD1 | TGTGCCAGCCGGACAGGAAATTCACCCCTCCACTTT | CASRTGNSPLHF
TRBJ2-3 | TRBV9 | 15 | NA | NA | TGTGCCAGCAGCCCGAGTTTGGGAAGCACAGATACGCAGTATTTT | CASSPSLGSTDTQYF
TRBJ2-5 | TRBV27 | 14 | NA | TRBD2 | TGTGCCAGCAGTCCTACTAGCGGGCAAGAGACCCAGTACTTC | CASSPTSGQETQYF
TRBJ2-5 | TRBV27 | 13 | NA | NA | TGTGCCAATTGGCGGCCTGTACCCGAGACCCAGTACTTC | CANWRPVPETQYF
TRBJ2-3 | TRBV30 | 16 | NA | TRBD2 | TGTGCCTGGAGGGGACTAGCGGGAGGGCCGACAGATACGCAGTATTTT | CAWRGLAGGPTDTQYF
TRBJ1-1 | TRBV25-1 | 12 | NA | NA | TGTGCCAGCATTGCAGAACACCTTGAAGCTTTCTTT | CASIAEHLEAFF
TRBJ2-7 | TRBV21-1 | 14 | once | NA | TGTGCCAGCAGCAAAAGGAGATGGAAGCAAGGGCAGTACTTC | CASSKRRWKQGQYF
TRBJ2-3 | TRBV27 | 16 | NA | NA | TGTGCCAGCAGTGACTGGGGTTTCGGTAGCACAGATACGCAGTATTTT | CASSDWGFGSTDTQYF
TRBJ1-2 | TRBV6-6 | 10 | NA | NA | TGTGCAGGGGGGGCAGGAGGCTACACCTTC | CAGGAGGYTF
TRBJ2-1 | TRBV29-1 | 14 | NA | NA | TGCAGCGTTGAAAGGTGGAGAACGGGCAATGAGCAGTTCTTC | CSVERWRTGNEQFF
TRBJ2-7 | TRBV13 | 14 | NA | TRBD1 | TGTGCCAGCAGCTCGGACAGGGGGATCCACGAGCAGTACTTC | CASSSDRGIHEQYF
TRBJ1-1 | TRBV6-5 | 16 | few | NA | TGTGCCAGCAGTTACTCGCGGGCGTCCCTGGGCACTGAAGCTTTCTTT | CASSYSRASLGTEAFF
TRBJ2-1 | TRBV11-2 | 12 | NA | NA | TGTGCCAGCAGCTTAGTCGGGGATGAGCAGTTCTTC | CASSLVGDEQFF
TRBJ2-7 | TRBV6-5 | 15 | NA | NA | TGTGCCAGCAGACTAAGCGGGTACTTCTCCTACGAGCAGTACTTC | CASRLSGYFSYEQYF
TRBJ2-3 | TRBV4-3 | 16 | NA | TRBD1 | TGCGCCAGCAGCCAAGATTACGGACAGGGAACAGATACGCAGTATTTT | CASSQDYGQGTDTQYF
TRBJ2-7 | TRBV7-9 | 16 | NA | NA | TGTGCCAGCAGCTTCCAGGGGTTCGGGGAGGTCGACGAGCAGTACTTC | CASSFQGFGEVDEQYF
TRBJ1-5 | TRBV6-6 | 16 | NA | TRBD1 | TGTGCCAGCAGCTCATCCGACAGGGAGGGTAATCAGCCCCAGCATTTT | CASSSSDREGNQPQHF
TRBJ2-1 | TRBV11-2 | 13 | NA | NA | TGTGCCAGCAGCTTAGTGCGGAGCAATGAGCAGTTCTTC | CASSLVRSNEQFF
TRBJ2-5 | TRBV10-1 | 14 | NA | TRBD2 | TGCGCCAGCAGTGAACTAGCGGGACAAGAGACCCAGTACTTC | CASSELAGQETQYF
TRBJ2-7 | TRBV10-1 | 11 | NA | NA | TGCGCCAGCCTCGGTGGGTACGAGCAGTACTTC | CASLGGYEQYF
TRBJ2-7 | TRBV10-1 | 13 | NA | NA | TGCGCCAGCAGTGAAGGACTCGGCTACGAGCAGTACTTC | CASSEGLGYEQYF
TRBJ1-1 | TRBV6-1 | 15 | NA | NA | TGTGCCAGCAGTGAAGTCCCACAGACAAACACTGAAGCTTTCTTT | CASSEVPQTNTEAFF
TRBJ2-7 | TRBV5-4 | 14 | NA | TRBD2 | TGTGCCAGCAGCCCGCGCGGGGGGCTCTACGAGCAGTACTTC | CASSPRGGLYEQYF
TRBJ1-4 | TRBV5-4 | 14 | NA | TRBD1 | TGTGCCAGCAGCTTGGGACAGGGGAGTGAAAAACTGTTTTTT | CASSLGQGSEKLFF
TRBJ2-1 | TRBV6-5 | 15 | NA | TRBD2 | TGTGCCAGCAGTCCCATAGCGGGGGCGGGCAATGAGCAGTTCTTC | CASSPIAGAGNEQFF
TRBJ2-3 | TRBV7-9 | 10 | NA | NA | TGTGCCAGCTCGACAGATACGCAGTATTTT | CASSTDTQYF
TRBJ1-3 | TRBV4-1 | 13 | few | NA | TGCGCCAGCAGCCATCCAGTCGGAAACACCATATATTTT | CASSHPVGNTIYF
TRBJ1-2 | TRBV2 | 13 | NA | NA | TGTGCCAGCAGTTCTGAGAGCAACTATGGCTACACCTTC | CASSSESNYGYTF
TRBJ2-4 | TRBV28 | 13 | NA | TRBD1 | TGTGCCAGCGGGACAGGGGCCAAGAACATTCAGTACTTC | CASGTGAKNIQYF
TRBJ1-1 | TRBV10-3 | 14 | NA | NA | TGTGCCATCCAGCCCGGACGGATGAACACTGAAGCTTTCTTT | CAIQPGRMNTEAFF